The source of this TCR beta chain is a study of shared clonotypes between healthy human individuals. Points from the study as a whole: Generally, naive subsets (rather than memory subsets) showed larger estimated richness.

The CDR3 is 12 residues long. Germline values: CDR1 SEHNR, CDR2 FQNEAQ (reference sequence). V was trimmed by 9 bases and J by 5 bases, leaving 10 bases between them. Naive CD8 cells lacked CD45RO and underwent positive selection for CCR7, leaving out terminally differentiated effector memory CD45RA+ cells. Clones were read by immunoSEQ multiplex PCR, and TCRdb kept only the in-frame ones, dropping some. The sample shows about 580,000 clones, nearly 98% of them seen only once. Regarding this clone: Its antigen is unknown.

This rearrangement joins TRBV7-9 to TRBJ1-4; D is possibly TRBD1 (6 bases). Sequenced sample: naive CD8+ T cells sorted from blood. The source of this sequence is a man aged 30 to 39 in good health. The DNA for the CDR3 is TGTGCCAGTCGACAGGAGAATGAAAAACTGTTTTTT. Translating gives CASRQENEKLFF. Full variable domain (remainder filled in from reference TRBV7-9 and TRBJ1-4): DTGVSQNPRHKITKRGQNVTFRCDPISEHNRLYWYRQTLGQGPEFLTYFQNEAQLEKSRLLSDRFSAERPKGSFSTLEIQRTEQGDSAMYLCASRQENEKLFFGSGTQLSVL.